The 32 T cell receptor beta chains below come from one sample, sequenced in a study of T cells in Graves' hyperthyroidism and ophthalmopathy. TCR beta CDR3 sequences were amplified from RNA transcripts. With the HTBI primer set, the TCR CDR3 went through a first round of RT-PCR. Each CDR3 protein is one row after TCRdb ran MiXCR on the multiplex PCR reads. The table has around 500,000 distinct CDR3 sequences, approximately 15% seen once. The sequencing input was blood. The receptor set was obtained from a middle-aged woman with Graves' hyperthyroidism.

The chain couples TRBV5-1 to TRBJ1-3, with D perhaps matching TRBD1 (6 bases). The CDR3 contains 17 residues. The germline gives CDR1 SGHRS, CDR2 YFSETQ. Trimming cost V 4 bases and J 0 bases, with 17 bases left between them. The CDR3 sequence is CASSVSPAGASGNTIYF. CDR3 in DNA: TGCGCCAGCAGCGTCTCACCCGCAGGGGCCTCTGGAAACACCATATATTTT.

This clonotype was counted a few times. J is TRBJ2-6 and V is TRBV28; 8 bases agree with TRBD1. The germline gives CDR1 MDHEN, CDR2 SYDVKM. The CDR3 extends over 22 amino acids. The trim removed 3 bases at V and 0 bases at J, leaving 19 bases unmatched. CDR3 amino acids: CASSFSNRPSGTGPSGANVLTF. The CDR3 region has the DNA TGTGCCAGCAGTTTCTCCAACCGTCCGTCAGGGACAGGACCCTCTGGGGCCAACGTCCTGACTTTC.

This chain connects TRBV18 to TRBJ1-1; D gene unclear. The V gene lost 6 bases and the J gene lost 1 base, with 12 bases spanning the gap. CDR1 and CDR2 (germline): KGHSH, LQKENI. CDR3 size: 14 residues. The CDR3 loop is CASSPGRKNTEAFF. DNA for the CDR3: TGTGCCAGCTCCCCCGGACGGAAGAACACTGAAGCTTTCTTT.

This clonotype has ten or more counts. V is TRBV7-2 and J is TRBJ2-4; 8 bases match TRBD2. The CDR3 is 14 amino acids. The J segment lost 7 bases and the V segment lost 1 base, leaving 3 bases of the junction unmatched. Looked up from germline, CDR1 is SGHTA and CDR2 is FQGNSA. The CDR3 DNA is TGTGCCAGCAGCTTAGTCCGGGGGGGGAACATTCAGTACTTC. This encodes CASSLVRGGNIQYF.

This clonotype was picked up many times. J is TRBJ2-7 and V is TRBV28; TRBD1 matches at 9 bases. This CDR3 is 15 amino acids long. Germline CDR1 is MDHEN and CDR2 is SYDVKM. V was clipped by 5 bases and J by 2 bases; unmatched bases: 7. CDR3 in DNA: TGTGCCAGCAGTCCGGGACAGGGCAATACCTACGAGCAGTACTTC. It encodes CASSPGQGNTYEQYF.

There are many counts of this clonotype. The CDR3 nucleotides are TGCGCCAGCAGCAGTCTAACGGGACAGGGAAACGAGCAGTACTTC. Its protein product is CASSSLTGQGNEQYF. The chain carries TRBV5-1 and TRBJ2-7; 9 bases are shared with TRBD1. The CDR3 is 15 amino acids. Germline V gene sequence: CDR1 SGHRS, CDR2 YFSETQ. V was pared by 4 bases and J by 5 bases, with 10 bases of the junction left unmatched. Variable domain in full (rest from reference TRBV5-1 and TRBJ2-7): KAGVTQTPRYLIKTRGQQVTLSCSPISGHRSVSWYQQTPGQGLQFLFEYFSETQRNKGNFPGRFSGRQFSNSRSEMNVSTLELGDSALYLCASSSLTGQGNEQYFGPGTRLTVT.

The table lists this clonotype with a few counts. J is TRBJ2-1 and V is TRBV11-3; a possible D gene is TRBD2 (5 bases). There are 19 residues in the CDR3. CDR1 is SGHNT, CDR2 YENEEA, per germline. Trimming removed 7 bases at V and 5 bases at J, with 30 bases between. CDR3 sequence reads: CASKLTNLKQRALDNEQFF. The CDR3 DNA reads TGTGCCAGCAAACTGACCAACCTCAAACAGAGGGCGCTGGACAATGAGCAGTTCTTC. The full variable domain, rest sourced from reference TRBV11-3 and TRBJ2-1, is EAGVVQSPRYKIIEKKQPVAFWCNPISGHNTLYWYLQNLGQGPELLIRYENEEAVDDSQLPKDRFSAERLKGVDSTLKIQPAELGDSAVYLCASKLTNLKQRALDNEQFFGPGTRLTVL.

There are many counts of this clonotype. The V and J genes are TRBV15 and TRBJ2-1; no reliable D call. The CDR3 sequence is 16 residues long. V gave up 0 bases and J gave up 0 bases, with 9 bases separating them. CDR1 is LNHNV and CDR2 is YYDKDF in the germline V gene (reference sequence). The CDR3 region has the DNA TGTGCCACCAGCAGAGATTCCGCCGTCTCCTACAATGAGCAGTTCTTC. The encoded protein is CATSRDSAVSYNEQFF.

The chain couples TRBV28 to TRBJ2-1; D could derive from TRBD1 or TRBD2 (5 bases each). Germline loops: CDR1 MDHEN, CDR2 SYDVKM. V gave up 5 bases and J gave up 7 bases, with 12 bases separating them. This CDR3 region has 13 residues. This CDR3 reads CASSPPGANEQFF. The CDR3 DNA sequence: TGTGCCAGCAGTCCCCCCGGGGCTAATGAGCAGTTCTTC. The variable domain in full, completed from reference TRBV28 and TRBJ2-1, reads DVKVTQSSRYLVKRTGEKVFLECVQDMDHENMFWYRQDPGLGLRLIYFSYDVKMKEKGDIPEGYSVSREKKERFSLILESASTNQTSMYLCASSPPGANEQFFGPGTRLTVL.

This clonotype was detected many times. The chain couples TRBV5-5 to TRBJ1-1; 9 positions match TRBD1. CDR3 length: 14 residues. J gave up 8 bases and V 0 bases, and 5 bases lay outside the gene matches. Germline assignment: CDR1 SGHKS and CDR2 YYEKEE (reference sequence). As DNA, the CDR3 is TGTGCCAGCAGCTTGGACAGGGGGCTCTTGGAAGCTTTCTTT. Residues: CASSLDRGLLEAFF.

The CDR3 loop is CASSLDTGRDEQFF. CDR3 nucleotides: TGCGCCAGCAGCTTGGATACAGGTAGGGATGAGCAGTTCTTC. The chain is built from TRBV5-1 and TRBJ2-1; D may be TRBD1 (5 bases). Trimming pared 0 bases from V and 8 bases from J, leaving 12 bases between. Germline V CDR1 and CDR2: SGHRS, YFSETQ. The CDR3 extends over 14 amino acids.

This clonotype was seen at least ten times. The genes are TRBV20-1 and TRBJ2-7, with 7 bases fitting TRBD2. Per germline, CDR1 DFQATT and CDR2 SNEGSKA (reference sequence). Trimming removed 6 bases from V and 3 bases from J; junction bases left unmatched: 11. The CDR3 has 14 residues. The CDR3 loop reads CSARPGLLIYEQYF. CDR3 coding DNA: TGCAGTGCGAGACCGGGACTACTGATCTACGAGCAGTACTTC.

As concerns this clonotype: A much larger clone differs by one base, so this may be a read error. The rearrangement links TRBV20-1 to TRBJ2-5; D is unclear. The CDR3 contains 11 residues. The V gene's germline CDR1 is DFQATT and CDR2 SNEGSKA (reference sequence). The CDR3 here is CSAYHQEAQYF. The CDR3 nucleotides are TGCAGTGCTTACCACCAAGAGGCCCAGTACTTC.

There are a few counts of this clonotype. The chain combines TRBV10-1 with TRBJ2-7; no definite D call. Germline-derived CDR1 and CDR2 are WNHNN and SYGVQD (reference sequence). The V end lost 3 bases, the J end lost 1 base, and 7 bases lay between the germline ends. The CDR3 covers 13 residues. CDR3 protein: CASSDPASYEQYF. In DNA form, the CDR3 reads TGCGCCAGCAGTGATCCCGCGTCCTACGAGCAGTACTTC.

The rearrangement uses TRBV5-1 and TRBJ1-5, with D possibly TRBD1 on 6 matching bases. The CDR3 consists of 15 residues. Germline-derived CDR1 and CDR2 are SGHRS and YFSETQ. V was cut by 4 bases and J by 5 bases, with 16 bases left in between. The CDR3 DNA reads as TGCGCCAGCAGCGGAAGACAGGAGAATGATCAGCCCCAGCATTTT. Amino acids: CASSGRQENDQPQHF. The complete variable domain, with remaining parts taken from reference TRBV5-1 and TRBJ1-5, reads KAGVTQTPRYLIKTRGQQVTLSCSPISGHRSVSWYQQTPGQGLQFLFEYFSETQRNKGNFPGRFSGRQFSNSRSEMNVSTLELGDSALYLCASSGRQENDQPQHFGDGTRLSIL.

Regarding this clonotype: A much bigger clone sits one base away, suggesting this may be a read error. The gene calls are TRBV11-2 and TRBJ1-1; D ambiguous. Germline loops: CDR1 SGHAT, CDR2 FQNNGV. The CDR3 consists of 12 residues. The CDR3 sequence is CATRHMNTEAFF. CDR3 in DNA: TGCGCCACCAGACACATGAACACTGAAGCTTTCTTT.

This clonotype has a count of ten or more. The V and J genes are TRBV28 and TRBJ2-5; a weak D match, TRBD1 (6 bases). Germline CDR1 MDHEN, CDR2 SYDVKM. The V gene lost 3 bases and the J gene lost 2 bases, with 7 bases spanning the gap. The CDR3 consists of 13 residues. For the CDR3, the DNA is TGTGCCAGCAGTTTCGGGACACAAGAGACCCAGTACTTC. Its protein product is CASSFGTQETQYF.

This clonotype was seen ten or more times. The chain links TRBV5-1 to TRBJ2-7, with 10 bases identical to TRBD2. The CDR3 extends over 15 amino acids. The germline CDR1 and CDR2 sequences are SGHRS and YFSETQ. V shed 2 bases and J 4 bases; nucleotides not matched to a gene: 6. Here the CDR3 DNA reads TGCGCCAGCAGCTTACCGGGACTAGCGAATTACGAGCAGTACTTC. Residues: CASSLPGLANYEQYF.

The table lists this clonotype with many counts. This chain connects TRBV2 to TRBJ2-1, with a weak D call TRBD2 (6 bases). Trimming left V 4 bases short and J 5 bases short, with 9 bases between. This CDR3 comprises 13 residues. The germline CDR1 and CDR2 sequences are SNHLY and FYNNEI. The CDR3 here is CASSATGDNEQFF. CDR3 coding DNA: TGTGCCAGCAGTGCCACGGGGGACAATGAGCAGTTCTTC.

The chain employs TRBV7-8 and TRBJ2-2; 10 nucleotides line up with TRBD1. Germline-derived CDR1 and CDR2 are SGHVS and FQNEAQ. The junction had 8 bases not matched to a gene; V was cut back by 0 bases and J by 1 base. There are 19 residues in the CDR3. The CDR3 nucleotides are TGTGCCAGCAGCTTAGCGGTGACAGGGGGCCGCCAGAACACCGGGGAGCTGTTTTTT. This sequence encodes CASSLAVTGGRQNTGELFF.

This clonotype has a count of ten or more. This chain joins TRBV7-8 and TRBJ2-1, with a weak D call TRBD2 (6 bases). V was clipped by 1 base and J by 11 bases, with 9 bases between them. CDR1 is SGHVS, CDR2 FQNEAQ, per germline. This CDR3 region has 12 residues. CDR3 in DNA: TGTGCCAGCAGCTTAGATAGCGGAAAGCAGTTCTTC. Translation: CASSLDSGKQFF.

This clonotype has at least ten counts. This CDR3 reads CASSFRGSGSPDTQYF. The CDR3 DNA reads as TGTGCCAGTAGCTTCCGCGGGAGCGGGAGCCCAGATACGCAGTATTTT. J is TRBJ2-3 and V is TRBV19, with 8 bases fitting TRBD2. J lost 4 bases, V lost 6 bases, and 12 bases had no gene match. This CDR3 region has 16 residues. Germline CDR1 and CDR2: LNHDA and SQIVND (reference sequence).

This clonotype was seen ten or more times. The gene calls are TRBV18 and TRBJ1-1; D remains ambiguous. V was trimmed by 2 bases and J by 1 base, leaving 8 bases between them. This CDR3 comprises 14 residues. The germline V gene has CDR1 KGHSH and CDR2 LQKENI. In nucleotides, the CDR3 is TGTGCCAGCTCACCAGTCCAAGCGAACACTGAAGCTTTCTTT. It translates to CASSPVQANTEAFF.

This clonotype was seen ten or more times. The gene calls are TRBV10-3 and TRBJ2-5; 10 bases match TRBD1. Trimming cost V 0 bases and J 5 bases; bases outside gene matches: 3. Germline CDR1 reads ENHRY; CDR2 reads SYGVKD. The CDR3 consists of 15 residues. DNA for the CDR3: TGTGCCATCAGTGAGTCGACAGGGGGCATGGAGACCCAGTACTTC. Amino acid sequence: CAISESTGGMETQYF.

Ten or more counts support this clonotype. The chain joins TRBV5-1 to TRBJ1-4; the match to TRBD1 covers 10 bases. The CDR3 is 14 amino acids. Germline CDR1 SGHRS, CDR2 YFSETQ. The J segment lost 3 bases and the V segment lost 4 bases, leaving 0 bases of the junction unmatched. The CDR3 here is CASSGQGANEKLFF. The CDR3 DNA reads TGCGCCAGCAGCGGACAGGGGGCTAATGAAAAACTGTTTTTT. Complete variable domain (other parts from reference TRBV5-1 and TRBJ1-4): KAGVTQTPRYLIKTRGQQVTLSCSPISGHRSVSWYQQTPGQGLQFLFEYFSETQRNKGNFPGRFSGRQFSNSRSEMNVSTLELGDSALYLCASSGQGANEKLFFGSGTQLSVL.

This clonotype was seen at least ten times. The rearrangement uses TRBV10-2 and TRBJ2-3; 10 nucleotides align to TRBD2. The length of the CDR3 is 13 residues. The junction had 2 bases not matched to a gene; V was cut back by 9 bases and J by 2 bases. From germline, CDR1 is WSHSY and CDR2 SAAADI. CDR3 in amino acids: CASGLAATDTQYF. The CDR3 DNA is TGCGCCAGTGGACTAGCGGCCACAGATACGCAGTATTTT.

This clonotype occurred many times. The chain uses TRBV12-3 or TRBV12-4 and TRBJ2-3; 12 bases line up with TRBD2. V lost 1 base, J lost 2 bases, and 13 bases stayed unmatched. The CDR3 loop spans 20 amino acids. The CDR3 nucleotides are TGTGCCAGCAGTTTAGGAGGGCTAGCGGGAGGGCCGAGTATCACAGATACGCAGTATTTT. Translating gives CASSLGGLAGGPSITDTQYF.

This clonotype has at least ten counts. The rearrangement joins TRBV6-1 to TRBJ1-1; D gene uncertain. This CDR3 region has 13 residues. Per the germline V gene, CDR1 is MNHNS and CDR2 is SASEGT. V was shortened by 5 bases and J by 1 base, with 8 bases between the two germline ends. The CDR3 loop reads CASSRVGNTEAFF. The CDR3 DNA is TGTGCCAGCAGTAGGGTCGGGAACACTGAAGCTTTCTTT.

The sample holds a few counts of this clonotype. The chain is built from TRBV19 and TRBJ2-7; 7 bases line up with TRBD1. The CDR3 has 14 residues. V lost 8 bases to trimming and J lost 1 base; unmatched junction nucleotides: 8. Per germline, CDR1 LNHDA and CDR2 SQIVND (reference sequence). The CDR3 loop reads CASSGTALSYEQYF. The CDR3 bases are TGTGCCAGTTCCGGGACAGCGCTTTCCTACGAGCAGTACTTC. Complete variable domain (other parts from reference TRBV19 and TRBJ2-7): DGGITQSPKYLFRKEGQNVTLSCEQNLNHDAMYWYRQDPGQGLRLIYYSQIVNDFQKGDIAEGYSVSREKKESFPLTVTSAQKNPTAFYLCASSGTALSYEQYFGPGTRLTVT.

In its sample, this clonotype was seen a few times. The chain links TRBV20-1 to TRBJ2-7; D tentatively fits TRBD1 or TRBD2 (5 bases each). CDR1 is DFQATT and CDR2 is SNEGSKA in the germline V gene (reference sequence). Trimming cost V 0 bases and J 2 bases, with 11 bases left between them. The CDR3 has 14 amino acids. The CDR3 loop is CSARDRGGAYEQYF. In DNA, the CDR3 is TGCAGTGCTAGAGATCGGGGCGGAGCCTACGAGCAGTACTTC.

This clonotype was seen repeatedly, ten times or more. The rearrangement uses TRBV6-1 and TRBJ2-1; D might be TRBD2 (6 bases). The CDR3 has 15 residues. V lost 5 bases, J lost 6 bases, and 17 bases lay in between. Germline CDR1 reads MNHNS; CDR2 reads SASEGT. CDR3 nucleotide sequence: TGTGCCAGCAGTTTCGGGACTTCCGATTCCAATGAGCAGTTCTTC. Translating gives CASSFGTSDSNEQFF.

CDR3 loop: CASRSDRGTNTEAFF. The DNA of the CDR3 is TGTGCCAGCAGATCAGACAGGGGCACTAACACTGAAGCTTTCTTT. The genes are TRBV11-1 and TRBJ1-1; 8 nucleotides align to TRBD1. V dropped 6 bases and J dropped 2; count of bases not matched to a gene: 8. The CDR3 has 15 amino acids. Germline CDR1 and CDR2: SGHAT and FQDESV (reference sequence).